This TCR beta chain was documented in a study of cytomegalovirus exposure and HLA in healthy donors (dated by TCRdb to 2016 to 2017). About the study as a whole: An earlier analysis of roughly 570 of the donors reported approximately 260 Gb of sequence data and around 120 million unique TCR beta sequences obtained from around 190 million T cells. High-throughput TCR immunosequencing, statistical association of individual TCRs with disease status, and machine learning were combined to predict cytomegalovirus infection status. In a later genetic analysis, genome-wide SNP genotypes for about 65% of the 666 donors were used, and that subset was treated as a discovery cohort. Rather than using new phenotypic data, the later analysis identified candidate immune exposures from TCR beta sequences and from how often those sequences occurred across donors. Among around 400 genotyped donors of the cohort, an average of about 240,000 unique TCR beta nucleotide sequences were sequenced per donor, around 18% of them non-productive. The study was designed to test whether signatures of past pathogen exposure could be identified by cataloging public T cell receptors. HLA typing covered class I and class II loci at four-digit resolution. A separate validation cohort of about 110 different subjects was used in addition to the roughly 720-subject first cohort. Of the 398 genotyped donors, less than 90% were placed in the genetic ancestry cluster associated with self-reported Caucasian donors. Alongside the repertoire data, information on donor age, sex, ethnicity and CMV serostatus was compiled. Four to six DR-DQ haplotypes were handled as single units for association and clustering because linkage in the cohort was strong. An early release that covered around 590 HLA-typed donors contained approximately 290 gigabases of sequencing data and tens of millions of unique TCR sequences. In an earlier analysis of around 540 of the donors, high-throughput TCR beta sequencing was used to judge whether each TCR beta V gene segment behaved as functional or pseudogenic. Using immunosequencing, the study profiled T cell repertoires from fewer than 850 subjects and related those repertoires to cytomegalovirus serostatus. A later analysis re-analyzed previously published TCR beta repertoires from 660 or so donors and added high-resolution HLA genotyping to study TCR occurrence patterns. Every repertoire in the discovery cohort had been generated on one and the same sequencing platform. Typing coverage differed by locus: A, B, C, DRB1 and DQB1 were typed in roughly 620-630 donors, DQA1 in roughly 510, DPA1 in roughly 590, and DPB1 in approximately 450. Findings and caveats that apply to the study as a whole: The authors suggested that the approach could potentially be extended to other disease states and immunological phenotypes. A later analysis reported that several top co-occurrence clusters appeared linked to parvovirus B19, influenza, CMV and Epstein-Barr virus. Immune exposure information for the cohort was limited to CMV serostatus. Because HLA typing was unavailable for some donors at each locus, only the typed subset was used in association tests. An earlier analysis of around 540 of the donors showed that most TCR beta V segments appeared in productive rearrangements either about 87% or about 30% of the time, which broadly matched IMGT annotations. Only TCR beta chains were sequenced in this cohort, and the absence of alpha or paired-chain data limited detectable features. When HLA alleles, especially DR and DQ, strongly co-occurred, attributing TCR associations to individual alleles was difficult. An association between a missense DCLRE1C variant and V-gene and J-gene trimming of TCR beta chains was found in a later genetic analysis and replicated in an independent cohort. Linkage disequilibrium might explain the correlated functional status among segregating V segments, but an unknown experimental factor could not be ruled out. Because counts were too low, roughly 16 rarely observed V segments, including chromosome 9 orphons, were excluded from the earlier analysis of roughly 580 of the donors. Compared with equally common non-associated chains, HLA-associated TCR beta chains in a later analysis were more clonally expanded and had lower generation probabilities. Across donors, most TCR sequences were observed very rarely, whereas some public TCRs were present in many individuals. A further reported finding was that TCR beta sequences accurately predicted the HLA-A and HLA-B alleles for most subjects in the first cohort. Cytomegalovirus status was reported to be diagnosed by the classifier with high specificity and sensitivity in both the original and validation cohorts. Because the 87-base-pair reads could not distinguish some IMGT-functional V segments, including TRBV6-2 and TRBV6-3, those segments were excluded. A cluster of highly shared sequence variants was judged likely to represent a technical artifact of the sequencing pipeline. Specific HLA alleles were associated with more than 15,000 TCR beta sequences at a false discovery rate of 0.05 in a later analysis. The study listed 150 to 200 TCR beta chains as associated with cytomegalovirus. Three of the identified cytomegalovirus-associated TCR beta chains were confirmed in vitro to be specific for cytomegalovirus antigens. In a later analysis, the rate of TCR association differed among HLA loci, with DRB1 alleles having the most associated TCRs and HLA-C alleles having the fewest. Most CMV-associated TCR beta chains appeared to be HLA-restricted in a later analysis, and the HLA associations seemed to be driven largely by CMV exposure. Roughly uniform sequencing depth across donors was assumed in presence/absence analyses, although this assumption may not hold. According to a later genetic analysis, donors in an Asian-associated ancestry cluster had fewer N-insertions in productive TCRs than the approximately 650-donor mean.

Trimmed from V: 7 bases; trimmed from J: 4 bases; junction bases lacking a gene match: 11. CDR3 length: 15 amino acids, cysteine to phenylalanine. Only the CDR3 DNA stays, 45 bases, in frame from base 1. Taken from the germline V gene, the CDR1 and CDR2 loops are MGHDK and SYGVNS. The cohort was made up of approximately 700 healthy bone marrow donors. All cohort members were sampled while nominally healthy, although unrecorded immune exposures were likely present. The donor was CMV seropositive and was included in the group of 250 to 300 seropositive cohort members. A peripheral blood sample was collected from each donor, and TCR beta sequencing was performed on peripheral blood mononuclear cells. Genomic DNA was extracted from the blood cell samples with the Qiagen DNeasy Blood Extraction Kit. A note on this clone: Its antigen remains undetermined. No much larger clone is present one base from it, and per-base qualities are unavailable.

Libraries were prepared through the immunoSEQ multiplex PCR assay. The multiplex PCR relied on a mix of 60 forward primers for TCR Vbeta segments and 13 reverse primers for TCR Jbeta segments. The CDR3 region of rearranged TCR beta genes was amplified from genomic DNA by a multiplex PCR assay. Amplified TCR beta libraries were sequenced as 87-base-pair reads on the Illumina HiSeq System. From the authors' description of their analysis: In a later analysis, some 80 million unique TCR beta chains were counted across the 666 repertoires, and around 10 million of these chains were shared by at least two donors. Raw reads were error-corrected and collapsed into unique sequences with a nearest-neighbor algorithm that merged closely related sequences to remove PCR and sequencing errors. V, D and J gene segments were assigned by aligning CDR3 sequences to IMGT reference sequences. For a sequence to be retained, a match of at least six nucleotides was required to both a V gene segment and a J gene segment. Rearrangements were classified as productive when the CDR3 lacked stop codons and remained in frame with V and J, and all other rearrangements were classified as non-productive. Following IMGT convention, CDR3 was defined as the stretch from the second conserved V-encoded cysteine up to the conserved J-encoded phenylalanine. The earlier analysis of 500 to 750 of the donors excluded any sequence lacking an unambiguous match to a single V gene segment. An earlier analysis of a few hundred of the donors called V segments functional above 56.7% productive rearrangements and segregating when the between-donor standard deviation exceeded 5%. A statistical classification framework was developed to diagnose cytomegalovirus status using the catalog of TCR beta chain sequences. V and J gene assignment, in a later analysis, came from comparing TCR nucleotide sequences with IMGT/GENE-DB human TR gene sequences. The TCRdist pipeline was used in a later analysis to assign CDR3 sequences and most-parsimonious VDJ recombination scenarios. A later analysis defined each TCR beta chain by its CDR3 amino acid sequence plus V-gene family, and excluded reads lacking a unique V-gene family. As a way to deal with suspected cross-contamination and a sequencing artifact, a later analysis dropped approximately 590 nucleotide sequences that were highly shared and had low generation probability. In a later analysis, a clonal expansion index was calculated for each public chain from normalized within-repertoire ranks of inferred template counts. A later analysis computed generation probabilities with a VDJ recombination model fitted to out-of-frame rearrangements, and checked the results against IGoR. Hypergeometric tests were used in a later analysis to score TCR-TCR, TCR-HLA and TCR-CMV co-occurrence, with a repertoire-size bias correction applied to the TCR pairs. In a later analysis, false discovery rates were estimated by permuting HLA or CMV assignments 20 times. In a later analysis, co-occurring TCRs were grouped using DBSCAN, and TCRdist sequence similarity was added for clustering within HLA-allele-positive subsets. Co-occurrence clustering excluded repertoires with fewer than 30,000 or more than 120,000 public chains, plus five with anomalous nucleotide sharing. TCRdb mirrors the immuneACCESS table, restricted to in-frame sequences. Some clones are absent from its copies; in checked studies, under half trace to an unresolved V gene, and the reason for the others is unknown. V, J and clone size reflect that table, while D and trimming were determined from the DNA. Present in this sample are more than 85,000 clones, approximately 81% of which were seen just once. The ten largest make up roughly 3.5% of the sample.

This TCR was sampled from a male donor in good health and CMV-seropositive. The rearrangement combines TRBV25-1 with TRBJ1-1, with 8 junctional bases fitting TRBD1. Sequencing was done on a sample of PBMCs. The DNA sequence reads TGTGCCAGCACTAATATTCAACAGGGGGGCACTGAAGCTTTCTTT. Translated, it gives CASTNIQQGGTEAFF.